This T cell receptor beta chain was sequenced in a study of tumor-infiltrating lymphocytes in primary liver carcinoma. General study findings and limits: In tumor-adjacent and tumor-blood pairs, overlap was lower than in tumor region pairs. Blood fell significantly below tumors in its top-250-clone fraction (p = 0.039).

With a constant-region primer, TCR beta cDNA was made from approximately 520 ng of total RNA. Investigators got TCR beta libraries out of three nested multiplex PCR rounds, done with slightly modified ARM-PCR. TCRdb used MiXCR to reprocess the multiplex PCR reads, holding one entry per CDR3 protein. This sample has 200,000 or so distinct CDR3 sequences, with about 65% found just once. About this clonotype itself: Its matching antigen is unknown. One end of the junction is discordant with germline, which a read error may explain.

In addition to blood RNA drawn from unsorted whole blood, germline DNA was extracted. Patients had chronic HBV infection and were treatment-naive. The sequence came from a woman aged 60-70 years with primary liver carcinoma and hepatitis B virus infection. Sequencing used peripheral blood.

This chain's CDR3 is CVSSAVRDRAYEQYF. The CDR3 region has the DNA TGTGTCAGCAGCGCTGTCCGGGACAGGGCCTACGAGCAGTATTTC. V gene TRBV11-2 combines with J gene TRBJ2-7, with 9 bases identical to TRBD1. Per the germline V gene, CDR1 is SGHAT and CDR2 is FQNNGV. The CDR3 runs to 15 residues.